The sequence of this T cell receptor (beta chain) was determined in a study of preoperative IRX-2 immunotherapy in early breast cancer. Treatment denoted: preoperative locoregional IRX-2 cytokine immunotherapy. Patients received preoperative, locoregional IRX-2 cytokine immunotherapy in a phase Ib study. CDR1 LNHNV and CDR2 YYDKDF come from the germline V gene (reference sequence). V was pared by 0 bases and J by 9 bases, with 15 bases between. The CDR3 loop spans 15 amino acids. TCRdb's table, derived via immunoSEQ multiplex PCR, lists solely in-frame clones and lacks some. The data contain 30,000 to 45,000 clones, roughly four fifths of them singletons.

The rearrangement uses TRBV15 and TRBJ2-1, with D uncertain. This receptor was obtained from a human donor with breast cancer. Sequenced material: lymph node tissue, taken after IRX-2 immunotherapy. The CDR3 DNA reads TGTGCCACCAGCAGAGATCTGGGCGCTTTGGCTGAGCAGTTCTTC. It encodes CATSRDLGALAEQFF.